Shown below are 23 T cell receptor beta chains from a single sample sequenced in a study of blood T cell repertoires in COVID-19. Here immunoSEQ multiplex PCR was the method, and the copy in TCRdb shows in-frame clones only, minus some. The sample lists about 81,000 clones, 89% occurring once. Material for sequencing was peripheral blood. The receptors come from a woman of 80 years or more with active COVID-19.

V is TRBV27 and J is TRBJ2-1; 7 nucleotides align to TRBD2. CDR3 size: 17 residues. V was clipped by 3 bases and J by 2 bases; unmatched bases: 10. The germline CDR1 and CDR2 sequences are MNHEY and SMNVEV (reference sequence). The CDR3 reads CASSLLWREKPYNEQFF. In nucleotides, the CDR3 is TGTGCCAGCAGTTTGTTGTGGCGGGAGAAGCCCTACAATGAGCAGTTCTTC.

This sequence joins TRBV2 and TRBJ2-5; TRBD2 aligns across 12 bases. Trimming took 5 bases from V and 3 from J; bases not matched to a gene: 4. The CDR3 totals 15 residues. The germline V gene has CDR1 SNHLY and CDR2 FYNNEI. CDR3 residues: CASSRTSGTEETQYF. The DNA of the CDR3 is TGTGCCAGCAGTAGGACTAGCGGGACCGAAGAGACCCAGTACTTC.

The rearrangement joins TRBV28 to TRBJ2-3; unclear D gene. The CDR3 sequence is 13 residues long. With 1 base removed from V and 4 bases from J, the gap between germline ends came to 6 bases. Germline V gene lookup returns CDR1 MDHEN and CDR2 SYDVKM. This chain's CDR3 is CASSLSEPDTQYF. In DNA form, the CDR3 reads TGTGCCAGCAGTTTATCAGAACCAGATACGCAGTATTTT.

The rearrangement links TRBV28 to TRBJ1-3, with D hard to call. Germline CDR1 and CDR2: MDHEN and SYDVKM. V was cut by 5 bases and J by 0 bases, with 17 bases left in between. The CDR3 has 17 amino acids. CDR3 coding DNA: TGTGCCAGCAGTCCCCCTTTGCGCCCTACCTCTGGAAACACCATATATTTT. Residues: CASSPPLRPTSGNTIYF.

The chain uses TRBV27 and TRBJ2-1; 12 nucleotides agree with TRBD2. CDR1 is MNHEY, CDR2 SMNVEV, per germline (reference sequence). The V and J ends lost 5 bases and 5 bases, in that order; junction bases with no gene match: 10. This CDR3 comprises 17 residues. CDR3: CASSTRTSGISHNEQFF. CDR3 bases: TGTGCCAGCAGTACGAGGACTAGCGGGATCAGTCACAATGAGCAGTTCTTC.

The gene calls are TRBV15 and TRBJ2-5, with D uncertain. In germline, CDR1 is LNHNV, CDR2 YYDKDF (reference sequence). Trimming left V 9 bases short and J 2 bases short, with 13 bases between. The CDR3 is 13 amino acids. In DNA, the CDR3 is TGTGCCACATCGTATCTAGTTCAAGAGACCCAGTACTTC. This sequence encodes CATSYLVQETQYF.

The V gene is TRBV7-8, the J gene TRBJ1-2; D may be TRBD1 (5 bases). Trimming cost V 5 bases and J 3 bases, with 16 bases left between them. CDR1 is SGHVS, CDR2 FQNEAQ, per germline. This CDR3 comprises 15 residues. The CDR3, as DNA: TGTGCCAGCAGCATAGGTAGACAGACGGACTATGGCTACACCTTC. It yields the protein CASSIGRQTDYGYTF. Full variable domain (remainder filled in from reference TRBV7-8 and TRBJ1-2): GAGVSQSPRYKVAKRGQDVALRCDPISGHVSLFWYQQALGQGPEFLTYFQNEAQLDKSGLPSDRFFAERPEGSVSTLKIQRTQQEDSAVYLCASSIGRQTDYGYTFGSGTRLTVV.

The rearrangement joins TRBV7-2 to TRBJ2-5, with D unresolved. V lost 0 bases and J 1 base, leaving 9 bases between the germline ends. Germline values: CDR1 SGHTA, CDR2 FQGNSA. The CDR3 has 15 residues. DNA of the CDR3: TGTGCCAGCAGCTTAGCTGGCCTCACCCAAGAGACCCAGTACTTC. This encodes CASSLAGLTQETQYF.

The V call is TRBV5-4, the J call TRBJ1-4; D gene ambiguous. Germline V gene data show CDR1 as SGHNT and CDR2 as YYREEE (reference sequence). With 0 bases removed from V and 3 bases from J, the gap between germline ends came to 12 bases. There are 16 residues in the CDR3. CDR3 sequence reads: CASSLVPGDANEKLFF. The CDR3 DNA reads TGTGCCAGCAGCTTGGTTCCCGGTGATGCTAATGAAAAACTGTTTTTT. The variable domain in full, completed from reference TRBV5-4 and TRBJ1-4, reads ETGVTQSPTHLIKTRGQQVTLRCSSQSGHNTVSWYQQALGQGPQFIFQYYREEENGRGNFPPRFSGLQFPNYSSELNVNALELDDSALYLCASSLVPGDANEKLFFGSGTQLSVL.

The rearrangement links TRBV3-1 (or the pseudogene TRBV3-2) to TRBJ2-5; the match to TRBD1 covers 8 bases. The CDR3 runs to 15 residues. The V gene's germline CDR1 is LGHDT and CDR2 YNNKEL (reference sequence). Trimming removed 0 bases from V and 5 bases from J; junction bases left unmatched: 5. CDR3 residues: CASSQDRTGRETQYF. Here the CDR3 DNA reads TGTGCCAGCAGCCAAGATCGGACAGGGAGGGAGACCCAGTACTTC.

The chain recombines TRBV27 with TRBJ1-1; 7 nucleotides agree with TRBD1. Germline lookup yields CDR1 MNHEY and CDR2 SMNVEV (reference sequence). Germline trimming cut 6 bases from V and 4 bases from J; bases unmatched to any gene: 5. The CDR3 loop spans 13 amino acids. This CDR3 is CASSLNRGTEAFF. DNA of the CDR3: TGTGCCAGCAGCCTCAACAGGGGCACTGAAGCTTTCTTT.

This clone was counted once. The V call is TRBV28, the J call TRBJ2-5; 9 bases are shared with TRBD2. V shed 7 bases, J shed 2 bases, and the junction held 14 bases outside the gene matches. Per germline, CDR1 MDHEN and CDR2 SYDVKM. This CDR3 is 17 amino acids long. The CDR3 DNA reads as TGTGCCAGCAACTCTCGCGGGGGGGTAGTAGGACAAGAGACCCAGTACTTC. Protein product: CASNSRGGVVGQETQYF. Complete variable domain (other parts from reference TRBV28 and TRBJ2-5): DVKVTQSSRYLVKRTGEKVFLECVQDMDHENMFWYRQDPGLGLRLIYFSYDVKMKEKGDIPEGYSVSREKKERFSLILESASTNQTSMYLCASNSRGGVVGQETQYFGPGTRLLVL.

The V and J genes are TRBV15 and TRBJ2-5, with 9 bases lining up with TRBD2. This CDR3 has 17 residues. Germline V lookup: CDR1 LNHNV, CDR2 YYDKDF (reference sequence). V dropped 5 bases and J dropped 3; count of bases not matched to a gene: 13. CDR3 nucleotide sequence: TGTGCCACCAGCGATGCCCTCGGGGCTAGCGGGGAAGAGACCCAGTACTTC. Protein sequence: CATSDALGASGEETQYF.

This clone was found once. This chain links TRBV5-5 with TRBJ2-3; 8 bases agree with TRBD1. Germline CDR1 SGHKS, CDR2 YYEKEE (reference sequence). V shed 4 bases, J shed 2 bases, and the junction held 3 bases outside the gene matches. The CDR3 has 14 amino acids. This CDR3 is CASSRQGTTDTQYF. In DNA form, the CDR3 reads TGTGCCAGCAGCCGACAGGGGACCACAGATACGCAGTATTTT.

This clone was detected once. The CDR3 spells CATSRADSPLHF. For the CDR3, the DNA is TGTGCCACCAGCAGAGCGGATTCACCCCTCCACTTT. The chain has TRBV15 and TRBJ1-6; D gene uncertain. Trimming removed 1 base from V and 8 bases from J, with 3 bases in between. The CDR3 sequence is 12 residues long. Per germline, CDR1 LNHNV and CDR2 YYDKDF (reference sequence).

This clone is a singleton in its sample. J is TRBJ2-2 and V is TRBV7-2; 9 bases fit TRBD2. This CDR3 is built from 15 residues. V shed 1 base, J shed 5 bases, and the junction held 2 bases outside the gene matches. Germline-derived CDR1 and CDR2 are SGHTA and FQGNSA. CDR3 sequence reads: CASSLGLAGTGELFF. The CDR3 nucleotides read TGTGCCAGCAGCTTAGGGCTAGCGGGAACCGGGGAGCTGTTTTTT. Together with reference TRBV7-2 and TRBJ2-2, the CDR3 gives the full variable domain: GAGVSQSPSNKVTEKGKDVELRCDPISGHTALYWYRQSLGQGLEFLIYFQGNSAPDKSGLPSDRFSAERTGGSVSTLTIQRTQQEDSAVYLCASSLGLAGTGELFFGEGSRLTVL.

J is TRBJ1-2 and V is TRBV7-8, with unresolved D. Per germline, CDR1 SGHVS and CDR2 FQNEAQ. The CDR3 sequence is 13 residues long. V lost 1 base to trimming and J lost 6 bases, with 9 bases between them. CDR3 in DNA: TGTGCCAGCAGCTTAGGCCAAGCGGATGGCTACACCTTC. Translation: CASSLGQADGYTF.

This CDR3 reads CASSPGQLNSPLHF. The CDR3, as DNA: TGTGCCAGTAGCCCCGGACAGCTAAATTCACCCCTCCACTTT. J is TRBJ1-6 and V is TRBV19, with D possibly matching TRBD1 (6 bases). Trimming took off 6 bases at V and 7 bases at J, with 13 bases between the two ends. The CDR3 runs 14 residues. CDR1 LNHDA and CDR2 SQIVND come from the germline V gene (reference sequence).

This chain connects TRBV6-2 or TRBV6-3 to TRBJ2-3; TRBD2 agrees at 8 bases. This CDR3 has 16 residues. Trimming at V came to 6 bases and at J to 0 bases, leaving 8 bases not matched to a gene. Germline V gene lookup returns CDR1 MNHEY and CDR2 SVGEGT. The chain's CDR3 is CASSLGLAASTDTQYF. In DNA form, the CDR3 reads TGTGCCAGCAGCCTTGGACTAGCAGCTAGCACAGATACGCAGTATTTT.

The CDR3 sequence: CASSLGVSGANVLTF. The DNA of the CDR3 is TGCGCCAGCAGCTTAGGGGTCTCTGGGGCCAACGTCCTGACTTTC. The chain links TRBV5-1 to TRBJ2-6; D may be TRBD1 (5 bases). Germline V gene data show CDR1 as SGHRS and CDR2 as YFSETQ. CDR3 length equals 15 residues. V was cut by 2 bases and J by 0 bases, with 6 bases left in between.

The V gene is TRBV5-1, the J gene TRBJ2-3; unclear D gene. V lost 0 bases, J lost 2 bases, and 10 bases lay in between. There are 15 residues in the CDR3. Germline V gene data show CDR1 as SGHRS and CDR2 as YFSETQ. The CDR3 loop is CASSLEPSLTDTQYF. CDR3 sequence (DNA): TGCGCCAGCAGCTTGGAACCCTCACTCACAGATACGCAGTATTTT. The entire variable domain, with the rest obtained from reference TRBV5-1 and TRBJ2-3, is as follows: KAGVTQTPRYLIKTRGQQVTLSCSPISGHRSVSWYQQTPGQGLQFLFEYFSETQRNKGNFPGRFSGRQFSNSRSEMNVSTLELGDSALYLCASSLEPSLTDTQYFGPGTRLTVL.

The chain has TRBV28 and TRBJ2-2; TRBD1 matches at 9 bases. The CDR3 consists of 15 residues. The germline V gene encodes CDR1 MDHEN and CDR2 SYDVKM. The V and J ends lost 3 bases and 7 bases, in that order; junction bases with no gene match: 6. The CDR3 region has the DNA TGTGCCAGCAGTTTCGGGGACAGGGTTGTCGGGGAGCTGTTTTTT. As protein: CASSFGDRVVGELFF.

The chain combines TRBV6-2 or TRBV6-3 with TRBJ2-5; 11 bases are a match to TRBD1. V shed 4 bases, J shed 5 bases, and the junction held 9 bases outside the gene matches. The CDR3 has 16 residues. Germline CDR1 MNHEY, CDR2 SVGEGT. CDR3 residues: CASSSPSGQGEETQYF. The CDR3 coding sequence is TGTGCCAGCAGTTCGCCTTCGGGACAGGGGGAGGAGACCCAGTACTTC.